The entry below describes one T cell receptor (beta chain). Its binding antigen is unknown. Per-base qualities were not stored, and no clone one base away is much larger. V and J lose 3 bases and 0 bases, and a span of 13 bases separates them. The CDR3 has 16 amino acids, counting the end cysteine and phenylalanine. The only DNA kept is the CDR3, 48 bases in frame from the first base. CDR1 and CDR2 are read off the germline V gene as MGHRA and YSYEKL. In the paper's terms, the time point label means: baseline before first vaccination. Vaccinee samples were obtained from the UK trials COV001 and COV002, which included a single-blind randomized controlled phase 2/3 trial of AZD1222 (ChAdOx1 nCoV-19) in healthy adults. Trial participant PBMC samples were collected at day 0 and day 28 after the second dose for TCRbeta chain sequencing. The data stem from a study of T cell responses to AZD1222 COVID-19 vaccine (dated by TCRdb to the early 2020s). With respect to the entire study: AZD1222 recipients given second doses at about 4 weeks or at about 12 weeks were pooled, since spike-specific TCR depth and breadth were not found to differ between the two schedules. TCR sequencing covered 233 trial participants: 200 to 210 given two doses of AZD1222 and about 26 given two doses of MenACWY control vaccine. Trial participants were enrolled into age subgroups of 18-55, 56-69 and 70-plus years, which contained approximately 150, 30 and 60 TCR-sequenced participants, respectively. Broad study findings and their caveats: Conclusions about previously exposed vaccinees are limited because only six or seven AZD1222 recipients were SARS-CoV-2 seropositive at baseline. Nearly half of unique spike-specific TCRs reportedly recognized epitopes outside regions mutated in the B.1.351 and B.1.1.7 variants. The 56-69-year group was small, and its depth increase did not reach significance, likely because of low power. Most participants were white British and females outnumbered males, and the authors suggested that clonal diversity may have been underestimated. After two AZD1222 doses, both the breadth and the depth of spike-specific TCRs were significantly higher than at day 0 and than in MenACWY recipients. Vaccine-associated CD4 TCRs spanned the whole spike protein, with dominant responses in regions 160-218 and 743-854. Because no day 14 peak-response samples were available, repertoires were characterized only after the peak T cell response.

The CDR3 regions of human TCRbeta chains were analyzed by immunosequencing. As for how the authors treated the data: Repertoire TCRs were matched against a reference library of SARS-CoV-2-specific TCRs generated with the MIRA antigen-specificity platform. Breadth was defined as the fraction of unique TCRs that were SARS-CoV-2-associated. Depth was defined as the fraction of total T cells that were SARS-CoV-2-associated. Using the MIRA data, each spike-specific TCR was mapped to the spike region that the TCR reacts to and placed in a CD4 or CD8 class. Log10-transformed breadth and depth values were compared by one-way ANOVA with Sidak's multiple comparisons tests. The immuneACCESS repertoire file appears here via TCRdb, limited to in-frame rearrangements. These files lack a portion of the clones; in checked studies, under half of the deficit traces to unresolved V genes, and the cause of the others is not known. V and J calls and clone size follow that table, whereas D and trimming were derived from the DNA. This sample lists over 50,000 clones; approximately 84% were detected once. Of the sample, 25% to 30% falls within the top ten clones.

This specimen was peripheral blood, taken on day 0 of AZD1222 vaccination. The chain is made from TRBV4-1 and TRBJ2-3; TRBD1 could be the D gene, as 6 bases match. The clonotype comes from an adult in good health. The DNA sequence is TGCGCCAGCAGCCATCCCGGGACACCGAGCACAGATACGCAGTATTTT. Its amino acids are CASSHPGTPSTDTQYF.